The present T cell receptor (beta chain) was sequenced within a study of blood T cell repertoires in COVID-19. Turning to the study itself: Sites across the United States, Italy and Spain contributed samples from acute and convalescent COVID-19.

Assay: immunoSEQ multiplex PCR; the TCRdb copy retains only in-frame clones and omits some. The repertoire consists of approximately 300,000 clones, with over 75% occurring once and the leading ten covering 4%. V lost 10 bases to trimming and J lost 3 bases; unmatched junction nucleotides: 11. CDR1 is LNHDA, CDR2 SQIVND, per germline (reference sequence). The CDR3 length is 14 residues. This TCR was recovered from a woman aged 45-65 years with active or convalescent COVID-19. V and J are TRBV19 and TRBJ2-5; 7 positions match TRBD1. The sequencing input was peripheral blood. The CDR3, as DNA: TGTGCCACCGCACGGGACAGCCTAAAAGAGACCCAGTACTTC. Protein product: CATARDSLKETQYF.